The T cell receptor (beta chain) under discussion was sequenced for a study of CD8+ T cells in alopecia areata. About the research overall: Tofacitinib administration to treated patients was oral, at 5 to 10 mg twice daily.

There are a few counts of this clone. The ends were cut back, 6 bases at V and 3 bases at J, with 15 bases in the middle. The CDR3 is 15 amino acids. Germline loops: CDR1 MNHEY, CDR2 SVGAGI. Reverse transcription of extracted RNA yielded cDNA, which provided the sequencing template. Libraries were prepared by immunoSEQ multiplex PCR; TCRdb keeps only in-frame clonotypes and omits some of them. The sample lists about 140,000 clones, around 49% occurring once. The rearrangement uses TRBV6-5 and TRBJ1-5; possible D gene TRBD1, 5 bases. The TCR was taken from a human donor with alopecia areata. The starting material was CD4+ T cells sorted from blood, obtained at week 0. CDR3 region: CASSNSGTNNQPQHF. The CDR3 DNA follows: TGTGCCAGCAGCAACTCCGGGACGAACAATCAGCCCCAGCATTTT.